Reported below is one TCR beta chain. Its antigen is as yet unknown. The sample belongs to a study of shared clonotypes between healthy human individuals. Generated by immunoSEQ multiplex PCR, the TCRdb table keeps only in-frame clones and is missing some. In the table there are about 2,200,000 clones, 93% of which are singletons. Whole-study findings and limits: Compared with clonotypes that all four donors shared, non-shared clonotypes had lower generation probabilities. Shared clonotypes: about 5.3% naive CD4, approximately 3.4% naive CD8, about 2.5% memory CD4, 0.4% memory CD8.

Germline lookup yields CDR1 LNHNV and CDR2 YYDKDF (reference sequence). Trimming stripped 0 bases from V and 0 bases from J, with 31 bases between. This CDR3 has 23 residues. Naive CD8 isolation took CD45RO-negative cells positively selected for CCR7 and excluded terminally differentiated effector memory CD45RA+ cells. The chain is built from TRBV15 and TRBJ2-3, with D perhaps TRBD2 (5 bases). The sequenced material came from naive CD8+ T cells from PBMCs. This sequence originates from a man aged 18 to 30 in good health. Some clones in this sample may be carry-over from other donors' samples. This chain's CDR3 is CATSRDRDFANSDRESSTDTQYF. DNA for the CDR3: TGTGCCACCAGCAGAGATCGGGATTTCGCCAACTCAGATAGGGAATCTAGCACAGATACGCAGTATTTT.